This T cell receptor (beta chain) comes out of a study of T cell clones after liver transplantation. Study information: TCRbeta sequencing after a pre-transplant mixed lymphocyte reaction identified graft-donor-reactive clones, later tracked in post-transplant blood. Tolerance: complete withdrawal held at least one year, liver enzymes staying within twice normal.

Trimming took off 4 bases at V and 4 bases at J, with 10 bases between the two ends. Germline V gene data show CDR1 as MRHNA and CDR2 as SNTAGT. This CDR3 contains 13 residues. Concerning this clone itself: The antigen remains unidentified.

Libraries were prepared by immunoSEQ multiplex PCR; TCRdb keeps only in-frame clonotypes and omits some of them. The sample contains approximately 55,000 clones, approximately 71% of which appear only once. Study-wide points: Rather than being deleted, graft donor-reactive T cells may have moved into the graft.

Sequencing used CD4+ T cells from blood, obtained around 54 months after liver transplant. This chain joins TRBV6-4 and TRBJ1-2; the D is unclear. The receptor was isolated from a human patient who received a liver transplant. The T cells may come from the graft donor. In DNA form, the CDR3 reads TGTGCCAGCAGTGTTACAGCAAGCTATGGCTACACCTTC. Translated, it gives CASSVTASYGYTF.